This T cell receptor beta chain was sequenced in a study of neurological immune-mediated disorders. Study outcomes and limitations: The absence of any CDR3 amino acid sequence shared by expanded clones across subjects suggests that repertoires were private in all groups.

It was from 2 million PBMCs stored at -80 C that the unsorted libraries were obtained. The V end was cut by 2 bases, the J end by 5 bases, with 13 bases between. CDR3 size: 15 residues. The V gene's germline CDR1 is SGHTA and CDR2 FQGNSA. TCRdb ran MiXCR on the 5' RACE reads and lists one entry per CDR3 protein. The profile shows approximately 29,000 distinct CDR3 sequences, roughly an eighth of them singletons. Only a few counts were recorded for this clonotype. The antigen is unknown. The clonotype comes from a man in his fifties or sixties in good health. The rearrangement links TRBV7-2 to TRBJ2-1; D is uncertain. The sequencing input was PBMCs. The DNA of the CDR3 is TGTGCCAGCAGCTTACAGGTAGGGCAGCACAATGAGCAGTTCTTC. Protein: CASSLQVGQHNEQFF.